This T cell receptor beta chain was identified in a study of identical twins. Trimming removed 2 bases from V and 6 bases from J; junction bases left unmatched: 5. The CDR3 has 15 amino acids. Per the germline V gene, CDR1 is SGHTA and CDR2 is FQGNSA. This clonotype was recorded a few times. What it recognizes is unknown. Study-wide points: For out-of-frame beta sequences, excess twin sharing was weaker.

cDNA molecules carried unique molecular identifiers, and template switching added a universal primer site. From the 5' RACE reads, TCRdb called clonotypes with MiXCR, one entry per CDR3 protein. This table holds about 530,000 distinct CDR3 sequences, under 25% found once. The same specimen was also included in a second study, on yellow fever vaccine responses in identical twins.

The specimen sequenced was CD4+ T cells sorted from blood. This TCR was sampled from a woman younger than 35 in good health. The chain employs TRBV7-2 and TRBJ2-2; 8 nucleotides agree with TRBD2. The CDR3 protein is CASSLRREAPGELFF. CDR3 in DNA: TGTGCCAGCAGCTTACGGCGGGAGGCCCCCGGGGAGCTGTTTTTT.